Sequencing of this TCR beta chain was carried out in a study of T cells in Graves' hyperthyroidism and ophthalmopathy. The CDR3 regions of TCR beta were amplified from RNA transcripts. First-round RT-PCR with HTBI primers amplified the TCR CDR3 region. Each CDR3 protein gets one entry after TCRdb re-called the multiplex PCR reads with MiXCR. Found here are under 400,000 distinct CDR3 sequences, around 18% of them singletons; the top ten hold roughly a sixth. Study outcomes and limitations: Blood also contained most expanded thyroid clonotypes above 0.001. Stable hyperthyroidism was separated from ophthalmopathy by a model based on 13 V-J features. Before onset, ophthalmopathy was predicted by the model a median roughly 6.8 months earlier.

This clonotype was seen repeatedly, ten times or more. As yet, its antigen is unknown. Thyroid ultrasound, orbital computed tomography, clinical symptoms, and serum thyroxine and TRAb underpinned diagnoses. This CDR3 spans 11 amino acids. Germline assignment: CDR1 MNHEY and CDR2 SVGAGI. Trimming shortened V by 4 bases and J by 3 bases, and 3 bases separated the two germline ends. This sequence joins TRBV6-5 and TRBJ1-1; D is unclear. The receptor was isolated from a woman aged 35 to 49 with Graves' ophthalmopathy. Sequencing was performed on blood. The CDR3 DNA follows: TGTGCCAGCAGTTGGTACACTGAAGCTTTCTTT. This gives the protein CASSWYTEAFF.